This T cell receptor beta chain was identified during a study of blood T cell repertoires in COVID-19 (dated by TCRdb to about 2020). About the investigation overall: Samples covering the acute and convalescent phases of COVID-19 were provided by collaborators in the United States, Italy and Spain. The repertoires were released in a freely available public database intended as a resource for research on the immune response to SARS-CoV-2. The prospective study material was composed of cDNA or gDNA derived from T cells, B-cell-depleted T cells, or PBMCs. Where HLA class I and class II types were available, the types were taken from metadata supplied by the sample provider, not from assay-based typing. Nearly every sample came with metadata listing a de-identified subject ID, COVID-19 status, age in years and sex. Subjects who had been exposed to COVID-19, were actively infected with it, or had recovered from it provided the deeply sampled blood TCRbeta repertoires that made up the dataset. The samples were drawn from the first 160 participants of the ongoing ImmuneRACE study and from 950 to 1,500 subjects provided by 6 global collaborators. Results and caveats for the whole study, not just this receptor: Clinical and demographic metadata were provided uncurated, with the amount varying by source and participant.

TCRbeta CDR3 regions were amplified from genomic DNA by means of the immunoSEQ Assay, a bias-controlled multiplex PCR. In the original analysis: Nucleated cell counts per sample were estimated from amplification of reference gene primers within the assay. To quantify the absolute abundance of each unique TCRbeta CDR3 rearrangement, sequence reads were collapsed and filtered. For each sample, productive Simpson clonality was calculated as the square root of Simpson's diversity index over productive rearrangements. The clones in this table, taken by TCRdb from immuneACCESS, are in-frame only. Not every clone is retained; where verified, under half of the shortfall comes from an unresolved V gene, and the cause of the rest is unknown. Clone size and the V and J calls come from that table; the DNA yielded D and trimming. This sample holds around 93,000 clones; approximately 77% were observed only once. In total, the top ten clones hold approximately 9.3% of the sample.

Trimming accounts for 4 bases at V and 2 bases at J, while the number of junction bases matched to no gene is 8. According to the germline V gene, CDR1 reads SGHTA and CDR2 reads FQGNSA. From its cysteine to its phenylalanine, the CDR3 spans 15 amino acids. CDR3 DNA is the only sequence kept; it has 45 bases, read in frame from the first base. A note on this clone: It has no known antigen specificity. No base quality values were provided; no much bigger clone lies one nucleotide off.

Collaborating institutions collected whole blood in K2EDTA tubes following their own protocols. For TCRbeta analysis, collaborators shipped samples as frozen whole blood, isolated PBMCs, or DNA extracted from either of those sample types. The TCR originated in an elderly woman with acute or convalescent COVID-19. The chain was built from TRBV7-2 and TRBJ2-7; 7 bases in between match TRBD1. The sequenced sample consisted of peripheral blood. The CDR3 protein: CASSSTSQGPYEQYF. The DNA reads TGTGCCAGCAGCTCCACCTCACAGGGGCCCTACGAGCAGTACTTC.